These T cell receptor beta chains were read from a single sample in a study of T cell changes during pregnancy in multiple sclerosis. Some clones are missing from TCRdb's copy, which holds only in-frame ones; the method was immunoSEQ multiplex PCR. The sample carries some 74,000 clones, 80% to 95% recorded once. Material: peripheral blood, obtained before pregnancy. The receptors come from a female donor with multiple sclerosis, enrolled in a pregnancy study. CDR3s include the opening cysteine and the closing phenylalanine or tryptophan. A D gene is named only where the DNA matches it firmly. Clone size is given for some rows only: seen once, a few or many times, or a class if the clone is expanded.

J	size	V	D	DNA	CDR3
TRBJ2-2	-	TRBV5-1	TRBD1	TGCGCCAGCAGCTTAGGACAGGGGACCGGGGAGCTGTTTTTT	CASSLGQGTGELFF
TRBJ2-7	-	TRBV13	TRBD2	TGTGCCAGCAGCTCGAAGCGGGAGAGACTCTACGAGCAGTACTTC	CASSSKRERLYEQYF
TRBJ1-2	-	TRBV29-1	TRBD1	TGCAGCGTCCGGCCGGACAGGGAGTTGGTGGGACGTGGCTACACCTTC	CSVRPDRELVGRGYTF
TRBJ2-7	-	TRBV2	TRBD2	TGTGCCAGCAGTGAAGCGACGACTAGCAGCGAGCAGTACTTC	CASSEATTSSEQYF
TRBJ2-5	once	TRBV28	-	TGTGCCAGCAAACGCCTCCGGGACTCACAAGAGACCCAGTACTTC	CASKRLRDSQETQYF
TRBJ2-5	-	TRBV29-1	TRBD2	TGCAGCGGGCGGGAGGGCGGGGAGACCCAGTACTTC	CSGREGGETQYF
TRBJ2-1	-	TRBV5-4	-	TGTGCCAGCAGCTCTTACAATGAGCAGTTCTTC	CASSSYNEQFF
TRBJ2-1	-	TRBV29-1	TRBD1	TGCAGCGTACAGGGGACAATCTCCTACAATGAGCAGTTCTTC	CSVQGTISYNEQFF
TRBJ2-5	-	TRBV5-6	TRBD2	TGTGCCAGCAGCAATCCCCGGAGAGCGGGGCACGGGGGGACCCAGTACTTC	CASSNPRRAGHGGTQYF
TRBJ2-1	-	TRBV7-7	TRBD1	TGTGCTAGCAGCGGACAGGGGAATGAGCAGTTCTTC	CASSGQGNEQFF
TRBJ2-3	-	TRBV4-3	TRBD1	TGCGCCAGCAGCCACCAAACGAGAAACAGGGGGCTGGGGGCAGATACGCAGTATTTT	CASSHQTRNRGLGADTQYF
TRBJ1-1	-	TRBV19	-	TGTGCCAGTAGCCTGGCGGGGATGAACACTGAAGCTTTCTTT	CASSLAGMNTEAFF
TRBJ2-7	-	TRBV18	TRBD2	TGTGCCAGCTCACCACTAGCGGGAGTATCCTACGAGCAGTACTTC	CASSPLAGVSYEQYF
TRBJ1-2	-	TRBV28	-	TGTGCCAGCAGTCTTGGGAGGGGCAACTATGGCTACACCTTC	CASSLGRGNYGYTF
TRBJ2-7	many	TRBV25-1	-	TGTGCCAGCAGTCCCATTGGTGAGCGGATGGAACCCTACGAGCAGTACTTC	CASSPIGERMEPYEQYF
TRBJ2-2	-	TRBV7-9	-	TGTGCCATCTCTGGACGGGGGAATGCCGGGGAGCTGTTTTTT	CAISGRGNAGELFF
TRBJ2-7	-	TRBV28	TRBD2	TGTGCCAGCAGCCAGAACTACGTATCGACTAGCGGGAGGGCGACCTACGAGCAGTACTTC	CASSQNYVSTSGRATYEQYF
TRBJ1-2	-	TRBV7-3	-	TGTGCCAGCAGTCCCAAAGGACAGTTTACAAATGGCTACACCTTC	CASSPKGQFTNGYTF
TRBJ1-3	-	TRBV7-2	-	TGTGCCAGCAGCTTAATATCGGGGAGCTCTGGAAACACCATATATTTT	CASSLISGSSGNTIYF
TRBJ2-6	-	TRBV5-1	-	TGCGCCAGCAGGGGTGACTTCTCTGGGGCCAACGTCCTGACTTTC	CASRGDFSGANVLTF
TRBJ1-1	-	TRBV19	-	TGTGCCAGTAGTATCACGGGGGATAGGACTGAAGCTTTCTTT	CASSITGDRTEAFF
TRBJ2-3	-	TRBV2	-	TGTGCCAGCAGTTCGGGTGATACGCAGTATTTT	CASSSGDTQYF
TRBJ2-5	-	TRBV11-2	-	TGTGCCAGCAGCCCCAGAAACAGGCGAATCCAAGAGACCCAGTACTTC	CASSPRNRRIQETQYF
TRBJ1-5	-	TRBV28	TRBD1	TGTGCCAGCAGTCGGACAGGGGGCTGGAATCAGCCCCAGCATTTT	CASSRTGGWNQPQHF
TRBJ2-1	-	TRBV9	TRBD2	TGTGCCAGCAGCGATTCGACTAGCGGACCTTTCTACAATGAGCAGTTCTTC	CASSDSTSGPFYNEQFF
TRBJ2-5	-	TRBV5-5	-	TGTGCCAGCAGCAACCGGGACTGGGGCAGGGAGACCCAGTACTTC	CASSNRDWGRETQYF
TRBJ2-7	-	TRBV6-5	-	TGTGCCAGCATGGGGCAGGGGACCTACGAGCAGTACTTC	CASMGQGTYEQYF
TRBJ2-1	-	TRBV29-1	-	TGCAGCGTTGAAGATCAGGGGTCTTACAATGAGCAGTTCTTC	CSVEDQGSYNEQFF
TRBJ2-7	-	TRBV7-2	TRBD2	TGTGCCAGCAGCCTCTTATTTAGGACTAGCGGAGGATCACAGCAGTACTTC	CASSLLFRTSGGSQQYF
TRBJ2-2	-	TRBV7-6	-	TGTGCCAGCAGCTTAGACTCGGGGTGGAGCACCGGGGAGCTGTTTTTT	CASSLDSGWSTGELFF
TRBJ1-1	-	TRBV10-2	-	TGCGCCAGCAGTTCAGGGGTGGTCACTGAAGCTTTCTTT	CASSSGVVTEAFF
TRBJ2-7	-	TRBV28	TRBD1	TGTGCCAGCACCCGCCGGGACAGCCTCTCCTACGAGCAGTACTTC	CASTRRDSLSYEQYF
TRBJ1-1	-	TRBV7-9	-	TGTGCCAGCAGCTCGGGGGGCAGGATGAACACTGAAGCTTTCTTT	CASSSGGRMNTEAFF
TRBJ1-2	-	TRBV27	-	TGTGCCAGCAGTAAACAGGGCCGACTTGAATTTTATGGCTACACCTTC	CASSKQGRLEFYGYTF
TRBJ1-1	-	TRBV19	-	TGTGCCAGTAAGTTTTGGGGGCCAGCCACTGAAGCTTTCTTT	CASKFWGPATEAFF
TRBJ1-1	-	TRBV6-1	-	TGTGCCAGCAGTGTTACCGGGACTGGAGTCACTGAAGCTTTCTTT	CASSVTGTGVTEAFF
TRBJ1-1	-	TRBV29-1	TRBD1	TGCAGCGTCGCCCCCCGACAGGGTACAACCAACTCGAACACTGAAGCTTTCTTT	CSVAPRQGTTNSNTEAFF
TRBJ2-2	-	TRBV5-4	-	TGTGCCAGCAGCACCGGGACTTACCCGACCGGGGAGCTGTTTTTT	CASSTGTYPTGELFF
TRBJ2-5	-	TRBV7-7	TRBD2	TGTGCTAGCAGCAGACTAGCAGGAGGGACCCAGTACTTC	CASSRLAGGTQYF
TRBJ2-5	-	TRBV7-9	TRBD1	TGTGCCAGCAGCCGCAGGACAGGGGGACAAGAGACCCAGTACTTC	CASSRRTGGQETQYF
TRBJ1-1	-	TRBV29-1	-	TGCAGCTACGGACTGATGAACACTGAAGCTTTCTTT	CSYGLMNTEAFF
TRBJ2-3	-	TRBV7-2	-	TGTGCCAGCAGCTTAGGGCAGGATACAACAGATACGCAGTATTTT	CASSLGQDTTDTQYF
TRBJ2-3	-	TRBV28	TRBD1	TGTGCCAGCAGGAGGGACAGGCGAACCTCAGATACGCAGTATTTT	CASRRDRRTSDTQYF
TRBJ2-7	-	TRBV6-5	-	TGTGCCAGCACACAGGGTGACGAGCAGTACTTC	CASTQGDEQYF
TRBJ2-1	-	TRBV6-5	TRBD2	TGTGCCAGCAGTTACGTGGGTAGCGGGAGGGCAAAGGAGCAGTTCTTC	CASSYVGSGRAKEQFF
TRBJ1-4	-	TRBV5-4	TRBD1	TGTGCCAGCAGCCAAGATCGACAGGGCGGAAAACTGTTTTTT	CASSQDRQGGKLFF
TRBJ2-7	-	TRBV19	TRBD1	TGTGCCAGTAGTTACGTCGGACAGGGGAGCGACGAGCAGTACTTC	CASSYVGQGSDEQYF
TRBJ2-5	-	TRBV7-9	TRBD2	TGTGCCAGCAGCGGACTAGCGGGAGCGGCAGAGACCCAGTACTTC	CASSGLAGAAETQYF
TRBJ2-7	-	TRBV19	-	TGTGCCAGTAGTACGAGAGGACAGAGAATCTACGAGCAGTACTTC	CASSTRGQRIYEQYF
TRBJ2-1	-	TRBV7-6	TRBD2	TGTGCCAGCAGCCGTGGACTAGAGCCTGAGCAGTTCTTC	CASSRGLEPEQFF
TRBJ2-7	once	TRBV13	-	TGTGCCAGCAGCTTAGTAGACGAGCAGTACTTC	CASSLVDEQYF
TRBJ2-1	few	TRBV27	-	TGTGCCAGCAGTGTTCCGGGTAGCTCCTACAATGAGCAGTTCTTC	CASSVPGSSYNEQFF
TRBJ2-1	-	TRBV28	TRBD2	TGTGCCAGCAGTCCGGGACTAGCGGCCTATAATGAGCAGTTCTTC	CASSPGLAAYNEQFF